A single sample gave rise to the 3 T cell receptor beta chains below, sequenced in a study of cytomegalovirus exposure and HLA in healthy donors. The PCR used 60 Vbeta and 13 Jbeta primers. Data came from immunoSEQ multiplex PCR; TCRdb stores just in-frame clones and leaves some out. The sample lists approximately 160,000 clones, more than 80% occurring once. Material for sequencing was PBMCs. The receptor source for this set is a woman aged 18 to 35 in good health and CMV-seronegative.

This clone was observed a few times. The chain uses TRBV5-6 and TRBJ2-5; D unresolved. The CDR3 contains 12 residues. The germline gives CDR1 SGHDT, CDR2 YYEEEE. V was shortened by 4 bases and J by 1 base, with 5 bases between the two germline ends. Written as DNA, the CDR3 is TGTGCCAGCAGCCCATCCCAAGAGACCCAGTACTTC. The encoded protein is CASSPSQETQYF.

CDR3 region: CASSYSFQGMGGYTF. DNA for the CDR3: TGTGCCAGCAGTTACTCATTTCAGGGAATGGGCGGCTACACCTTC. V usage is TRBV6-6 and J usage is TRBJ1-2; D possibly corresponds to TRBD1 (5 bases). The CDR3 is 15 residues long. The germline CDR1 and CDR2 sequences are MNHNY and SVGAGI (reference sequence). V was cut by 0 bases and J by 8 bases, with 16 bases left in between.

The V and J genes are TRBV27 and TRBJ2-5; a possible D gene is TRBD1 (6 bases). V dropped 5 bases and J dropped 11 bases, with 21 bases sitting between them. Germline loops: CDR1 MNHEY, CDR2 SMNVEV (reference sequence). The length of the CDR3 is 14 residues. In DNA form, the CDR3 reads TGTGCCAGCAGTGTAGACAGGTTCTCCTATGAGCAGTACTTC. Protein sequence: CASSVDRFSYEQYF.